These 23 T cell receptor beta chains came from one sample sequenced in a study of CD8+CD57+ T cells in acquired aplastic anemia. The patients chosen for sequencing had shown expansion of CD8+CD57+ cells (detected by flow cytometry). TCR beta VDJ combinations and CDR3 sequences were profiled from genomic DNA. TCRdb re-analysed the reads in MiXCR, keeping a single row per CDR3 protein. The sample contains over 150,000 distinct CDR3 sequences, around 75% of which appear only once. The specimen sequenced was sorted CD4+, CD8+, or CD8+CD57+ T cells (not recorded which) from PBMCs. The receptors come from a human donor with aplastic anemia.

On this clonotype: At one end the junction does not follow the germline gene, possibly because of a read error. CDR3 sequence reads: CSARGGSTEAFF. CDR3 sequence (DNA): TGCAGTGCCAGAGGGGGTTCCACTGAAGCTTTCTTT. The gene calls are TRBV20-1 and TRBJ1-1; perhaps TRBD1 as D (6 bases). The CDR3 has 12 amino acids. Looked up from germline, CDR1 is DFQATT and CDR2 is SNEGSKA (reference sequence).

The chain employs TRBV7-8 and TRBJ1-2; D might be TRBD1 (6 bases). Germline loops: CDR1 SGHVS, CDR2 FQNEAQ. The CDR3 is made up of 14 amino acids. V lost 2 bases to trimming and J lost 2 bases, with 9 bases between them. The chain's CDR3 is CASSLSTGNYGYTF. CDR3 in DNA: TGTGCCAGCAGCTTATCTACAGGGAACTATGGCTACACCTTC.

The chain uses TRBV12-3 or TRBV12-4 and TRBJ2-1, with D possibly TRBD2 on 6 matching bases. Trimming shortened V by 5 bases and J by 10 bases, and 9 bases separated the two germline ends. This CDR3 is built from 11 residues. The CDR3 spells CASSPGLEQFF. The CDR3, as DNA: TGTGCCAGCAGTCCGGGACTGGAGCAGTTCTTC.

The genes are TRBV7-2 and TRBJ2-7; D uncertain. The germline V and J ends were trimmed by 11 bases and 4 bases, with 21 bases remaining between them. Germline CDR1 reads SGHTA; CDR2 reads FQGNSA. CDR3 length: 14 amino acids. CDR3 sequence reads: CAELSSKIGYEQYF. CDR3 DNA: TGTGCCGAGCTTAGTTCTAAGATTGGGTACGAGCAGTACTTC. Drawing the rest from reference TRBV7-2 and TRBJ2-7, the complete variable domain is GAGVSQSPSNKVTEKGKDVELRCDPISGHTALYWYRQSLGQGLEFLIYFQGNSAPDKSGLPSDRFSAERTGGSVSTLTIQRTQQEDSAVYLCAELSSKIGYEQYFGPGTRLTVT.

The chain employs TRBV20-1 and TRBJ2-2; 9 bases match TRBD1. Per germline, CDR1 DFQATT and CDR2 SNEGSKA (reference sequence). Losses at the gene ends were 3 bases for V and 2 bases for J; bases not matched to a gene: 4. The CDR3 sequence is 15 residues long. CDR3 protein: CSARGQGINTGELFF. The CDR3 DNA reads as TGCAGTGCTAGGGGACAGGGCATTAACACCGGGGAGCTGTTTTTT.

This clonotype has a handful of counts. The genes are TRBV19 and TRBJ2-5; D is possibly TRBD1 or TRBD2 (6 bases each). Germline CDR1 is LNHDA and CDR2 is SQIVND (reference sequence). Trimming stripped 1 base from V and 3 bases from J, with 18 bases between. The CDR3 length is 17 residues. The CDR3, as DNA: TGTGCCAGTAGTATAGGGCTGGGACCAAGGGGGGAAGAGACCCAGTACTTC. It yields the protein CASSIGLGPRGEETQYF.

The chain links TRBV4-1 to TRBJ2-1, with TRBD1 matching over 7 bases. The CDR3 consists of 16 residues. The V and J ends lost 4 bases and 5 bases, in that order; junction bases with no gene match: 11. In germline, CDR1 is MGHRA, CDR2 YSYEKL. DNA of the CDR3: TGCGCCAGCAGCCGACCTGGGACAGCGAAAAACAATGAGCAGTTCTTC. It encodes CASSRPGTAKNNEQFF.

This clonotype turned up a few times. The chain is built from TRBV25-1 and TRBJ1-4, with D unclear. V was shortened by 7 bases and J by 5 bases, with 11 bases between the two germline ends. The germline V gene has CDR1 MGHDK and CDR2 SYGVNS. The CDR3 contains 13 residues. This chain's CDR3 is CASNGRRNEKLFF. In nucleotides, the CDR3 is TGTGCCAGCAATGGCCGGAGAAATGAAAAACTGTTTTTT.

This sequence joins TRBV7-3 and TRBJ2-1; no firm D call. The CDR3 is 15 residues long. The germline V and J ends were trimmed by 1 base and 7 bases, with 14 bases remaining between them. CDR1 and CDR2 from the germline V gene are SGHTA and FQGTGA. The CDR3 DNA follows: TGTGCCAGCAGCTTAAGGGCTAACCAACGAAATGAGCAGTTCTTC. It encodes CASSLRANQRNEQFF. The full variable domain, with the rest looked up from reference TRBV7-3 and TRBJ2-1, is GAGVSQTPSNKVTEKGKYVELRCDPISGHTALYWYRQSLGQGPEFLIYFQGTGAADDSGLPNDRFFAVRPEGSVSTLKIQRTERGDSAVYLCASSLRANQRNEQFFGPGTRLTVL.

This clonotype showed up just a few times. V gene TRBV6-2 or TRBV6-3 combines with J gene TRBJ2-7; D remains ambiguous. The V gene's germline CDR1 is MNHEY and CDR2 SVGEGT. The CDR3 totals 18 residues. V was cut by 6 bases and J by 4 bases, with 28 bases left in between. CDR3 nucleotides: TGTGCCAGCAGCAACCCCCCTTTCCGCCTTCGGGCACCATACGAGCAGTACGTC. Its protein product is CASSNPPFRLRAPYEQYV.

This chain connects TRBV20-1 to TRBJ2-6, with 9 bases that match TRBD1. Per germline, CDR1 DFQATT and CDR2 SNEGSKA (reference sequence). J lost 4 bases, V lost 6 bases, and 4 bases had no gene match. The CDR3 runs 14 residues. As DNA, the CDR3 is TGCAGTGCCCGGACAGGGGCAGGGGCCAACGTCCTGACTTTC. It codes for CSARTGAGANVLTF.

The V call is TRBV19, the J call TRBJ2-7; 10 bases are shared with TRBD2. Germline assignment: CDR1 LNHDA and CDR2 SQIVND (reference sequence). The V segment lost 9 bases and the J segment 0 bases; nucleotides outside the gene matches: 5. The CDR3 spans 14 residues. CDR3 DNA: TGTGCCAGCCCAAGCGGGGGGGCCTCCTACGAGCAGTACTTC. It specifies CASPSGGASYEQYF.

As to this clonotype: This may come from a read error, since a much larger clone is one base off. The CDR3 carries no conserved terminal phenylalanine or tryptophan, so it likely arises from a read error. CDR3 bases: TGTGCCAGCAGCCAAGATCTACGGGGGGGAGGGACAGGGCCATCCTATAACTATGGCTACACCTTA. Amino acid sequence: CASSQDLRGGGTGPSYNYGYTL. The chain combines TRBV14 with TRBJ1-2; 9 nucleotides agree with TRBD1. The CDR3 contains 22 residues. CDR1 and CDR2 from the germline V gene are SGHDN and FVKESK. V gave up 0 bases and J gave up 1 base; unmatched junction bases: 21.

The V call is TRBV4-2, the J call TRBJ2-5, with D possibly TRBD2 on 5 matching bases. Germline-derived CDR1 and CDR2 are LGHNA and YNFKEQ. V lost 0 bases, J lost 4 bases, and 12 bases lay in between. The CDR3 sequence is 15 residues long. In DNA, the CDR3 is TGTGCCAGCAGCCAAGATCCTGGGAGTTCAGAGACCCAGTACTTC. As protein: CASSQDPGSSETQYF.

The J gene is TRBJ2-5, the V gene TRBV24-1; 14 nucleotides agree with TRBD2. CDR1 KGHDR and CDR2 SFDVKD come from the germline V gene. This CDR3 region has 17 residues. V trimming: 7 bases; J trimming: 4 bases; junction bases outside the gene matches: 10. This CDR3 is CATSPGTSGRRGETQYF. Here the CDR3 DNA reads TGTGCCACCAGCCCCGGGACTAGCGGGAGAAGGGGAGAGACCCAGTACTTC.

The rearrangement links TRBV7-9 to TRBJ2-7; TRBD2 matches at 10 bases. This CDR3 comprises 15 residues. Germline V gives CDR1 SEHNR, CDR2 FQNEAQ (reference sequence). V shed 4 bases and J 6 bases; nucleotides not matched to a gene: 9. Here the CDR3 DNA reads TGTGCCAGCAGCTCGGCCCCGGGACTAGCGCTCGAGCAGTACTTC. This translates into CASSSAPGLALEQYF.

The CDR3 region is CATSRDRDFSSYNEQFF. CDR3 nucleotide sequence: TGTGCCACCAGCAGAGATCGGGACTTCAGCTCCTACAATGAGCAGTTCTTC. The V and J genes are TRBV15 and TRBJ2-1; TRBD2 might be the D (6 bases). The germline V and J ends were trimmed by 0 bases and 0 bases, with 12 bases remaining between them. Germline V lookup: CDR1 LNHNV, CDR2 YYDKDF (reference sequence). The CDR3 totals 17 residues.

V is TRBV5-1 and J is TRBJ2-7; 11 bases are shared with TRBD1. The CDR3 length is 13 residues. The germline V gene encodes CDR1 SGHRS and CDR2 YFSETQ. Trimming cost V 4 bases and J 6 bases; bases outside gene matches: 3. Here the CDR3 reads CASSGGTGGEQYV. In DNA form, the CDR3 reads TGCGCCAGCAGCGGCGGGACAGGGGGCGAGCAGTACGTC.

This clonotype has only one observation. The genes are TRBV20-1 and TRBJ2-3; tentatively, D is TRBD1 or TRBD2 (5 bases each). With 6 bases removed from V and 1 base from J, the gap between germline ends came to 14 bases. CDR1 DFQATT and CDR2 SNEGSKA come from the germline V gene (reference sequence). The CDR3 runs 14 residues. The CDR3 DNA sequence: TGCAGTGCAAGGGACCAGATCGGCACAGATACGCAGTATTTT. Protein product: CSARDQIGTDTQYF.

The chain has TRBV20-1 and TRBJ2-7; 10 nucleotides line up with TRBD1. Germline lookup yields CDR1 DFQATT and CDR2 SNEGSKA (reference sequence). The V and J ends lost 0 bases and 3 bases, in that order; junction bases with no gene match: 5. The length of the CDR3 is 15 residues. The CDR3 nucleotides read TGCAGTGCTAGAGATGGGACAGGGGATTTCTACGAGCAGTACTTC. It encodes CSARDGTGDFYEQYF.

The gene calls are TRBV7-9 and TRBJ1-6; TRBD1 aligns across 9 bases. The CDR3 loop spans 15 amino acids. V lost 1 base, J lost 8 bases, and 3 bases stayed unmatched. CDR1 is SEHNR and CDR2 is FQNEAQ in the germline V gene (reference sequence). The CDR3 DNA reads as TGTGCCAGCAGCTTAGGGGGACAGGGTCATTCACCCCTCCACTTT. This codes for CASSLGGQGHSPLHF.

This clonotype was counted once. The chain links TRBV19 to TRBJ2-7; 8 bases map to TRBD2. CDR3 length: 15 amino acids. Germline lookup yields CDR1 LNHDA and CDR2 SQIVND (reference sequence). V was clipped by 5 bases and J by 0 bases; unmatched bases: 6. The CDR3 DNA sequence: TGTGCCAGTAGTCCCAGCGGGAGATCCTCCTACGAGCAGTACTTC. Protein sequence: CASSPSGRSSYEQYF. The full variable domain, completed using reference TRBV19 and TRBJ2-7, is DGGITQSPKYLFRKEGQNVTLSCEQNLNHDAMYWYRQDPGQGLRLIYYSQIVNDFQKGDIAEGYSVSREKKESFPLTVTSAQKNPTAFYLCASSPSGRSSYEQYFGPGTRLTVT.

The rearrangement links TRBV5-1 to TRBJ1-1, with unresolved D. Germline V CDR1 and CDR2: SGHRS, YFSETQ. V lost 0 bases, J lost 2 bases, and 11 bases lay in between. This CDR3 contains 15 residues. CDR3 nucleotide sequence: TGCGCCAGCAGCTTGGGAAGGAGCGGCAACACTGAAGCTTTCTTT. It encodes CASSLGRSGNTEAFF.